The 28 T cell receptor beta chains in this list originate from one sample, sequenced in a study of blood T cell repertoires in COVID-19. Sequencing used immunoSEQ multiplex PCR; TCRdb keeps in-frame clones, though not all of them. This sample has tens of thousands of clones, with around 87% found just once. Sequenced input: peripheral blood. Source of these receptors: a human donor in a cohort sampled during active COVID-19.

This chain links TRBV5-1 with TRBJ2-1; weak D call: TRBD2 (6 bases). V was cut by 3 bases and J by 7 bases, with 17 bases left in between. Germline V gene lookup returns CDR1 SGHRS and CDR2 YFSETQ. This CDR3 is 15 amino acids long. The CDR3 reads CASSYMGLSQNEQFF. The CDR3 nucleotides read TGCGCCAGCAGCTACATGGGACTCTCACAAAATGAGCAGTTCTTC.

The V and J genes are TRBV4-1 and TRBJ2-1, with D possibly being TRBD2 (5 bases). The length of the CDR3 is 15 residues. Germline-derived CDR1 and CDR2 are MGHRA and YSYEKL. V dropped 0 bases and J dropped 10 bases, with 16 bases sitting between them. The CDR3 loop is CASSQELTDFGEQFF. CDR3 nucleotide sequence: TGCGCCAGCAGCCAAGAACTCACGGACTTTGGAGAGCAGTTCTTC.

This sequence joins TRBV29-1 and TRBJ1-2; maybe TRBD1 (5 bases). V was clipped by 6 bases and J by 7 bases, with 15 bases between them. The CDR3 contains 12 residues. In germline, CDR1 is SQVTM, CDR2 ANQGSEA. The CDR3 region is CSVRGGEGGYTF. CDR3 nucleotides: TGCAGCGTAAGAGGAGGGGAGGGTGGCTACACCTTC.

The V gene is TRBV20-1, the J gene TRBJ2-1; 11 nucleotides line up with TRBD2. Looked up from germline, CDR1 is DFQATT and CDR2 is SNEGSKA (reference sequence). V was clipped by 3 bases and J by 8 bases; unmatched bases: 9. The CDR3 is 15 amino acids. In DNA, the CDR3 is TGCAGTGCTAGTTTAGCGGGGGGGCCTGAGGATGAGCAGTTCTTC. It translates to CSASLAGGPEDEQFF.

CDR3 DNA sequence: TGTGCCAGCAGCCAAGCGAAGGGGGCCGCTTTCTTT. Translating it yields CASSQAKGAAFF. The chain uses TRBV3-1 (or the pseudogene TRBV3-2) and TRBJ1-1; 7 nucleotides agree with TRBD1. The CDR3 runs 12 residues. Unmatched junction bases numbered 4, after V lost 1 base and J lost 11 bases. Germline CDR1 is LGHDT and CDR2 is YNNKEL (reference sequence).

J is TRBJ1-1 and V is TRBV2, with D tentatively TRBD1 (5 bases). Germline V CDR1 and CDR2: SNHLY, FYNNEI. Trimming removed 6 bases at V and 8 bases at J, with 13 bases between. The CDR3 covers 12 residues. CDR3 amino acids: CASRPDQGEAFF. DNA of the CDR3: TGTGCCAGCAGACCCGACCAGGGCGAAGCTTTCTTT.

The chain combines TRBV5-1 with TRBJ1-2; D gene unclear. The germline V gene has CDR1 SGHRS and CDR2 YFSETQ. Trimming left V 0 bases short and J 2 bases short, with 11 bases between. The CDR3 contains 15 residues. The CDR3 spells CASSLGAGANYGYTF. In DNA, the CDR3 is TGCGCCAGCAGCTTGGGGGCAGGCGCGAACTATGGCTACACCTTC.

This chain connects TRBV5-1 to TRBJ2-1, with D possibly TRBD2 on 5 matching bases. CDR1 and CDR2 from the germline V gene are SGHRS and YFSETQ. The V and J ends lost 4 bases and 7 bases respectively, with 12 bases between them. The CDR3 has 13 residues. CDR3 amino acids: CASSEDRGNEQFF. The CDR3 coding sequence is TGCGCCAGCAGCGAGGACCGAGGGAATGAGCAGTTCTTC. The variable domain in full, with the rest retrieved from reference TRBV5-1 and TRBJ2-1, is KAGVTQTPRYLIKTRGQQVTLSCSPISGHRSVSWYQQTPGQGLQFLFEYFSETQRNKGNFPGRFSGRQFSNSRSEMNVSTLELGDSALYLCASSEDRGNEQFFGPGTRLTVL.

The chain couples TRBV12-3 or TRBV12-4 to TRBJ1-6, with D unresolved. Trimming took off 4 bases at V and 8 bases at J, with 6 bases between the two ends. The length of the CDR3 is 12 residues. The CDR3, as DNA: TGTGCCAGCAGTTATTATGATTCACCCCTCCACTTT. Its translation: CASSYYDSPLHF.

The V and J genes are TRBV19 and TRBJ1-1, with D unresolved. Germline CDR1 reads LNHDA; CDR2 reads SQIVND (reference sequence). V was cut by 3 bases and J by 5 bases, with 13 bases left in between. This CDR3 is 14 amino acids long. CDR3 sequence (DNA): TGTGCCAGTAGTATCACGGGAGCAGGTACTGAAGCTTTCTTT. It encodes CASSITGAGTEAFF.

CDR3 bases: TGTGCCAGCAGCTTCGGCGGAGGCGGCTACACCTTC. It is translated as CASSFGGGGYTF. The J gene is TRBJ1-2, the V gene TRBV5-6; D unresolved. There are 12 residues in the CDR3. Germline CDR1 reads SGHDT; CDR2 reads YYEEEE. V was shortened by 2 bases and J by 8 bases, with 10 bases between the two germline ends.

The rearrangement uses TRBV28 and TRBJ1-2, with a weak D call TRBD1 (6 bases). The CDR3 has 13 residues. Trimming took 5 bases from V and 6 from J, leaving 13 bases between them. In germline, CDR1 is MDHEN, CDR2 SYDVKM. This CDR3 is CASSLLTGNGYTF. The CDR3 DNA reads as TGTGCCAGCAGTCTCCTCACAGGGAATGGCTACACCTTC.

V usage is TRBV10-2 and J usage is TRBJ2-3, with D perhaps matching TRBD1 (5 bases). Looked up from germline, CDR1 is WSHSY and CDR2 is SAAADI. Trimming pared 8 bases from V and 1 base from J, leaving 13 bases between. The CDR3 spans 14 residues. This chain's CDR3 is CASQGLGGTDTQYF. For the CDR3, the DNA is TGCGCCAGCCAAGGTCTAGGGGGCACAGATACGCAGTATTTT.

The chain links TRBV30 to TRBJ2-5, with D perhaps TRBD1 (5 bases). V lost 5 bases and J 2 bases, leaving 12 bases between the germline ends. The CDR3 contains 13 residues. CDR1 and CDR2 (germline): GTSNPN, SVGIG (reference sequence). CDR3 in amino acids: CAWSAGWQETQYF. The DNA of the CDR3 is TGTGCCTGGTCGGCAGGGTGGCAAGAGACCCAGTACTTC.

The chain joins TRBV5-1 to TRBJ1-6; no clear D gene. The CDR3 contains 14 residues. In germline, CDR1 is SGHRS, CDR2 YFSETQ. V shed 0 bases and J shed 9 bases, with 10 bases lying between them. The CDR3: CASSLGRSASPLHF. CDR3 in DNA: TGCGCCAGCAGCTTGGGTCGGTCCGCTTCACCCCTCCACTTT.

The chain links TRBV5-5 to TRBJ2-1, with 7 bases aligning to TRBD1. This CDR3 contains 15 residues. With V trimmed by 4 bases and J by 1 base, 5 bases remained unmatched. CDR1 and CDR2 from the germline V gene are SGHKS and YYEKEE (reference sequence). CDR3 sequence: CASSLSGQSYNEQFF. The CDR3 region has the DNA TGTGCCAGCAGCCTCTCGGGACAGTCCTACAATGAGCAGTTCTTC.

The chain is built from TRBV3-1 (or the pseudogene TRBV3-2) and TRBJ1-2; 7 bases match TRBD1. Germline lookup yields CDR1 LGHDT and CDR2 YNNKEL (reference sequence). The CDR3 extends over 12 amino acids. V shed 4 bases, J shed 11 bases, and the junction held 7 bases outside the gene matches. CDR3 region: CASSRAGGGYTF. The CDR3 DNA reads TGTGCCAGCAGCCGAGCAGGGGGAGGATACACCTTC.

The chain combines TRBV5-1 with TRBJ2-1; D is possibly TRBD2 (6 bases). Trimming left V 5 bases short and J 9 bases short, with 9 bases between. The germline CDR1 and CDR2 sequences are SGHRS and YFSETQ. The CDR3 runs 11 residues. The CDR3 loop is CASRQEGEQFF. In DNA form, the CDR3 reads TGCGCCAGCAGACAGGAGGGTGAGCAGTTCTTC.

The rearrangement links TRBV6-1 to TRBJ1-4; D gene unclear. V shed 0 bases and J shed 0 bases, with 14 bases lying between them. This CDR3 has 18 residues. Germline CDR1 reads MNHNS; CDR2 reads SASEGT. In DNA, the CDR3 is TGTGCCAGCAGTGAAGCCTTAACCGCGGCTGCAACTAATGAAAAACTGTTTTTT. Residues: CASSEALTAAATNEKLFF.

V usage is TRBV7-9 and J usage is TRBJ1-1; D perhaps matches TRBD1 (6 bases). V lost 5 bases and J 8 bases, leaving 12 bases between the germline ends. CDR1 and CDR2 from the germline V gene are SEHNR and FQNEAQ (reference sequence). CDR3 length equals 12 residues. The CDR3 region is CASSANREEAFF. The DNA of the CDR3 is TGTGCCAGCAGCGCTAACAGGGAAGAAGCTTTCTTT.

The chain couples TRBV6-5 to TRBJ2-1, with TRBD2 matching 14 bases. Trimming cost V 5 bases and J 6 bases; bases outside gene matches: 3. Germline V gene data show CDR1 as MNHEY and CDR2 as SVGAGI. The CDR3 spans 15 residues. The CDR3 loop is CASSRGTSGGNEQFF. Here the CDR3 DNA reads TGTGCCAGCAGTCGCGGGACTAGCGGGGGCAATGAGCAGTTCTTC.

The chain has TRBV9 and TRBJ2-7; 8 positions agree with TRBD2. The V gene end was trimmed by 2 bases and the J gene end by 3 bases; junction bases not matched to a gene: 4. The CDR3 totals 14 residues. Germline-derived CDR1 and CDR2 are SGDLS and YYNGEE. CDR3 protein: CASSVGGDFYEQYF. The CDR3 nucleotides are TGTGCCAGCAGCGTCGGGGGGGATTTCTACGAGCAGTACTTC.

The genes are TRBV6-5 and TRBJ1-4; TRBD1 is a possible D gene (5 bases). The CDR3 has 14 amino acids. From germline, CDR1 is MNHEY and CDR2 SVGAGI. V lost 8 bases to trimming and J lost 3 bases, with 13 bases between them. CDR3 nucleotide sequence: TGTGCCAGCTCTAGGGGCATAGCTAATGAAAAACTGTTTTTT. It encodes CASSRGIANEKLFF.

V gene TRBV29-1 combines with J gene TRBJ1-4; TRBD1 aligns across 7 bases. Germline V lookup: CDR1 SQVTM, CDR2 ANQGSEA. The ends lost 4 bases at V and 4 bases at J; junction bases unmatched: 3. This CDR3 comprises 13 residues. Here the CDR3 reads CSVGQGDNEKLFF. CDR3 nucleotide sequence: TGCAGCGTTGGACAGGGCGATAATGAAAAACTGTTTTTT.

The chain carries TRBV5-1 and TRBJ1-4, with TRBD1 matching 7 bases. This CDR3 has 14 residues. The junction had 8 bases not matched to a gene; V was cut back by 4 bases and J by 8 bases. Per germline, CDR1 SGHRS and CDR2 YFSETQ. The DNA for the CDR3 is TGCGCCAGCAGCCAACAGGGGATTAACGAAAAACTGTTTTTT. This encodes CASSQQGINEKLFF. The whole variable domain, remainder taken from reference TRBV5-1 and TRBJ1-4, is KAGVTQTPRYLIKTRGQQVTLSCSPISGHRSVSWYQQTPGQGLQFLFEYFSETQRNKGNFPGRFSGRQFSNSRSEMNVSTLELGDSALYLCASSQQGINEKLFFGSGTQLSVL.

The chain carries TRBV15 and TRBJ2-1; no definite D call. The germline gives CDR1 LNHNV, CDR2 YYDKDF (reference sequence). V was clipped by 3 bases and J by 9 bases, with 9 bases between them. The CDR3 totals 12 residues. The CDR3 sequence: CATSSRLGEQFF. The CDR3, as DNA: TGTGCCACCAGCAGTCGACTCGGTGAGCAGTTCTTC. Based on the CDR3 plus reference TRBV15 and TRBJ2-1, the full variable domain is DAMVIQNPRYQVTQFGKPVTLSCSQTLNHNVMYWYQQKSSQAPKLLFHYYDKDFNNEADTPDNFQSRRPNTSFCFLDIRSPGLGDTAMYLCATSSRLGEQFFGPGTRLTVL.

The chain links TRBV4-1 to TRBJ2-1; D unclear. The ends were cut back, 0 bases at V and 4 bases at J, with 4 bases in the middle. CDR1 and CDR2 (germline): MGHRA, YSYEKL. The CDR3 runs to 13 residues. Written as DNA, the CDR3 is TGCGCCAGCAGCCAAGACCCATACAATGAGCAGTTCTTC. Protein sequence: CASSQDPYNEQFF.

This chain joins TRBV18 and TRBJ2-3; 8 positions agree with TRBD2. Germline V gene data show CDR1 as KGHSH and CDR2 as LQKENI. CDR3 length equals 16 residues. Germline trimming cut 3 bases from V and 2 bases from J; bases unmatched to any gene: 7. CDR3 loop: CASSPQRGPLTDTQYF. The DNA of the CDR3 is TGTGCCAGCTCACCCCAGCGGGGGCCGCTCACAGATACGCAGTATTTT.